These T cell receptor beta chains were read from a single sample in a study of human T cells and chemical hapten exposure. TCRdb ran MiXCR on the RACE reads and lists one entry per CDR3 protein. The table includes 97,000 or so distinct CDR3 sequences, roughly a quarter detected once. The specimen comprised whole blood, sampled in connection with sensitization to the hapten diphenylcyclopropenone (DPC). These receptor sequences come from a man aged 40-49 years with alopecia areata. Some clones in this sample may be carry-over from other donors' samples. Each CDR3 is given with its conserved first and last residue. D genes are given only for firm matches. Clone size is not always given. Where it is, it says once, few, many or a class for expanded clones.

D | size | J | V | CDR3 | DNA
TRBD2 | - | TRBJ2-5 | TRBV6-5 | CASSTGLAGYETQYF | TGTGCCAGCAGCACCGGACTAGCGGGTTACGAGACCCAGTACTTC
TRBD2 | - | TRBJ2-1 | TRBV20-1 | CSASLLAGIVNEQFF | TGCAGTGCTAGTTTACTAGCGGGAATCGTGAATGAGCAGTTCTTC
TRBD1 | few | TRBJ1-6 | TRBV20-1 | CSVPWTGLNSPLHF | TGCAGTGTTCCGTGGACAGGGTTAAATTCACCCCTCCACTTT
- | few | TRBJ1-5 | TRBV20-1 | CSARDNNNQPQHF | TGCAGTGCTAGAGATAATAACAATCAGCCCCAGCATTTT
TRBD2 | - | TRBJ2-7 | TRBV5-1 | CASSLSLREAGEEQYF | TGCGCCAGCAGCCTCTCGTTGCGGGAGGCCGGCGAGGAGCAGTACTTC
- | - | TRBJ1-1 | TRBV20-1 | CSARNNARPEAFF | TGCAGTGCTCGAAACAATGCGCGACCTGAAGCTTTCTTT
- | - | TRBJ2-1 | TRBV29-1 | CTVQGWSYNEQFF | TGCACCGTACAGGGTTGGTCCTACAATGAGCAGTTCTTC
- | - | TRBJ2-5 | TRBV18 | CASSPPIGRETQYF | TGTGCCAGCTCACCACCCATCGGACGAGAGACCCAGTACTTC
- | - | TRBJ1-4 | TRBV27 | CASRGTSTNEKLFF | TGTGCCAGCAGAGGGACCTCAACTAATGAAAAACTGTTTTTT
TRBD1 | few | TRBJ1-5 | TRBV28 | CASSGTGNQPQHF | TGTGCCAGCAGTGGGACAGGGAACCAGCCCCAGCATTTT
TRBD1 | few | TRBJ2-3 | TRBV28 | CASSTQDRGRDTQYF | TGTGCCAGCAGTACACAAGACAGGGGTCGAGATACGCAGTATTTT
- | - | TRBJ1-1 | TRBV10-3 | CAISETGGTEAFF | TGTGCCATCAGTGAGACCGGGGGGACTGAAGCTTTCTTT
- | - | TRBJ2-7 | TRBV5-1 | CASSVVPGLTYEQYF | TGCGCCAGCAGCGTGGTTCCGGGACTGACCTACGAGCAGTACTTC
- | once | TRBJ2-4 | TRBV28 | CASSPGLAKNIQYF | TGTGCCAGCAGTCCCGGGCTAGCCAAAAACATTCAGTACTTC
TRBD2 | - | TRBJ2-5 | TRBV6-5 | CASSYSGGQETQYF | TGTGCCAGCAGTTACTCGGGGGGGCAAGAGACCCAGTACTTC
- | - | TRBJ1-1 | TRBV9 | CASSPRDTALQTEAFF | TGTGCCAGCAGCCCCAGAGATACGGCACTCCAGACTGAAGCTTTCTTT
- | few | TRBJ2-7 | TRBV28 | CASSLGTQMQSYEQYF | TGTGCCAGCAGTTTGGGGACACAAATGCAATCCTACGAGCAGTACTTC
- | few | TRBJ2-7 | TRBV30 | CAWNGKGPSYEQYF | TGTGCCTGGAATGGTAAAGGGCCGTCCTACGAGCAGTACTTC
- | few | TRBJ2-7 | TRBV6-5 | CASSYTGSRYEQYF | TGTGCCAGCAGTTATACAGGGTCAAGGTACGAGCAGTACTTC
TRBD1 | - | TRBJ1-1 | TRBV2 | CASSLRTGENTEAFF | TGTGCCAGCAGTCTTCGGACAGGAGAGAACACTGAAGCTTTCTTT
TRBD1 | - | TRBJ2-7 | TRBV2 | CARGPGQGAYEQYF | TGTGCCAGGGGACCGGGACAGGGGGCGTACGAGCAGTACTTC
- | - | TRBJ1-5 | TRBV28 | CASAGTLQPQHF | TGTGCCAGCGCAGGGACACTTCAGCCCCAGCATTTT
- | few | TRBJ2-1 | TRBV11-3 | CASSLEAYNEQFF | TGTGCCAGCAGCTTAGAAGCATACAATGAGCAGTTCTTC
- | - | TRBJ2-1 | TRBV28 | CASSLRDITTF | TGTGCCAGCAGTTTAAGAGACATCACCACCTTC
TRBD2 | few | TRBJ2-3 | TRBV10-3 | CAIRGSGTSGSTDTQYF | TGTGCCATCAGGGGATCCGGGACTAGCGGAAGCACAGATACGCAGTATTTT
TRBD1 | few | TRBJ2-7 | TRBV20-1 | CSADRDRGGYEQYF | TGCAGTGCAGACCGGGACAGGGGAGGCTACGAGCAGTACTTC
TRBD2 | - | TRBJ2-3 | TRBV4-3 | CASSQDLAGGPRTQYF | TGCGCCAGCAGCCAAGACCTAGCGGGAGGGCCACGTACGCAGTATTTT
- | few | TRBJ1-1 | TRBV29-1 | CSASTGLATEAFF | TGCAGCGCTTCGACAGGTCTGGCCACTGAAGCTTTCTTT
TRBD2 | - | TRBJ2-3 | TRBV6-6 | CASSYSETSGTTDTQYF | TGTGCCAGCAGTTACTCAGAGACTAGCGGAACCACAGATACGCAGTATTTT
- | few | TRBJ1-1 | TRBV9 | CASSVAGDPTEAFF | TGTGCCAGCAGCGTAGCGGGAGACCCCACTGAAGCTTTCTTT
- | - | TRBJ2-7 | TRBV28 | CASSLGSHYEQYF | TGTGCCAGCAGTTTGGGGAGCCACTACGAGCAGTACTTC
- | - | TRBJ2-5 | TRBV12-3/TRBV12-4 | CASSHGQGGRETQYF | TGTGCCAGCAGCCACGGACAGGGAGGGAGAGAGACCCAGTACTTC